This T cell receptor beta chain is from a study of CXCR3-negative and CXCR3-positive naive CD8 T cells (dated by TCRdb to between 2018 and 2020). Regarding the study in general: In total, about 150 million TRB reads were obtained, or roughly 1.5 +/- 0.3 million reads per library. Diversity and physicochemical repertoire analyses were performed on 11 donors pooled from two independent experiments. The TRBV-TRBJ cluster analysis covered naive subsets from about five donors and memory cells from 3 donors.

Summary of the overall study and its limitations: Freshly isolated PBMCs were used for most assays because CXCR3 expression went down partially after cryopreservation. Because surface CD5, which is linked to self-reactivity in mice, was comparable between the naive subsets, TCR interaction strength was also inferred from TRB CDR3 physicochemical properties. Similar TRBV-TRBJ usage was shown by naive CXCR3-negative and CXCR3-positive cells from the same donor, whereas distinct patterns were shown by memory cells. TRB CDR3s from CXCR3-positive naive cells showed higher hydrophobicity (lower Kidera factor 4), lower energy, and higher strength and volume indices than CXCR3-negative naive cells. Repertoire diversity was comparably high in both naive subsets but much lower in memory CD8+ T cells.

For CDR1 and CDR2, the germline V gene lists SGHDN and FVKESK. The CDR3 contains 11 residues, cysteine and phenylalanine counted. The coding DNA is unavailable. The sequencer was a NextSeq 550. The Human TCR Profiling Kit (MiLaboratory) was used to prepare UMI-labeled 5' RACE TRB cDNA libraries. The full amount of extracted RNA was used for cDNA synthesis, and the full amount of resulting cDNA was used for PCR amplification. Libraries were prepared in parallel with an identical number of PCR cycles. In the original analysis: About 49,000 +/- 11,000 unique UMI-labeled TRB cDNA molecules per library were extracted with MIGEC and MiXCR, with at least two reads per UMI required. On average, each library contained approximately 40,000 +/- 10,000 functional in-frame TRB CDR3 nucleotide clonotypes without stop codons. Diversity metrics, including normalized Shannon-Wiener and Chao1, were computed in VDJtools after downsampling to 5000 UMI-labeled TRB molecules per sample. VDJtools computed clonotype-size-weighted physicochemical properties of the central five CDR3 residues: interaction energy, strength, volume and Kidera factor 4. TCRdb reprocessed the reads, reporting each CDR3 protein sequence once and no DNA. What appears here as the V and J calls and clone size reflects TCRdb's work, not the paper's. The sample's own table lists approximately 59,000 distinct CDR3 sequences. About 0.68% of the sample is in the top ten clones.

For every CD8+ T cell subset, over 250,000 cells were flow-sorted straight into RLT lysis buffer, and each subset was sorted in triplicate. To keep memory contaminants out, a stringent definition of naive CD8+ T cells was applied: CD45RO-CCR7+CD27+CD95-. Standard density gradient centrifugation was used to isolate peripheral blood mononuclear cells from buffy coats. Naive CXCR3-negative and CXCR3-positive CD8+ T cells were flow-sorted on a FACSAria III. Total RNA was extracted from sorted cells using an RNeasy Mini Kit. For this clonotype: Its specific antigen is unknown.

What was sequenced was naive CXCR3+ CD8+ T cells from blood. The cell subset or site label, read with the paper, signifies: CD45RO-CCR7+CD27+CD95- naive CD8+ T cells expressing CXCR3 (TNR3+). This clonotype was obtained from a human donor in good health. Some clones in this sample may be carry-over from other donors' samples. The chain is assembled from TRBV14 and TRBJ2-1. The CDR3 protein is CASSRGDEQSF.